These 27 T cell receptor beta chains were sequenced from one sample in a study of vaccination and CD4 T cells after COVID-19. Their cognate antigens are unknown. As to treatment: approximately nine-day PBMC culture with coronavirus spike peptide pools or control peptides (ViraFEST assay). Cultured CD4+ T-cell DNA underwent Oncomine TCR Beta short-read sequencing. In TCRdb, the PCR reads were re-called with MiXCR into one record per CDR3 protein. The repertoire consists of roughly 10,000 distinct CDR3 sequences, with 25% occurring once and the leading ten covering about 23%. This sample comprised CD4+ T cells from blood, cultured in vitro, obtained after SARS-CoV-2 vaccination. These receptors all come from a human donor who had recovered from COVID-19.

The gene calls are TRBV2 and TRBJ1-5; weak D call: TRBD1 (6 bases). In germline, CDR1 is SNHLY, CDR2 FYNNEI. Deletions cut 8 bases from V and 6 bases from J, with 20 bases between. This CDR3 contains 15 residues. The CDR3 here is CASERGTGIGQPQHF. Here the CDR3 DNA reads TGTGCCAGCGAAAGGGGCACAGGGATCGGTCAGCCCCAGCATTTT.

Comments on this clonotype: A much larger clone differs from this one at a single base, so this may be a read error. The chain recombines TRBV20-1 with TRBJ2-7, with a weak D call TRBD2 (6 bases). V was pared by 7 bases and J by 6 bases, with 16 bases between. From germline, CDR1 is DFQATT and CDR2 SNEGSKA (reference sequence). The CDR3 is 12 amino acids. Here the CDR3 reads CSVSPKAGEQYF. The DNA for the CDR3 is TGCAGTGTTAGCCCAAAAGCGGGCGAGCAGTACTTC.

The chain couples TRBV9 to TRBJ1-3, with unresolved D. The CDR3 totals 14 residues. Germline assignment: CDR1 SGDLS and CDR2 YYNGEE. Trimming shortened V by 0 bases and J by 2 bases, and 6 bases separated the two germline ends. The chain's CDR3 is CASSVGTAGNTIYF. The CDR3 DNA reads as TGTGCCAGCAGCGTAGGTACAGCTGGAAACACCATATATTTT.

The gene calls are TRBV28 and TRBJ2-5; possible D gene TRBD2, 7 bases. Trimming took off 6 bases at V and 1 base at J, with 15 bases between the two ends. The CDR3 totals 15 residues. Germline CDR1 and CDR2: MDHEN and SYDVKM. The CDR3 nucleotides are TGTGCCAGCAGGTCCCGGGGGGCTCGCCAAGAGACCCAGTACTTC. It translates to CASRSRGARQETQYF.

The chain carries TRBV6-2 or TRBV6-3 and TRBJ2-1, with 8 bases lining up with TRBD2. The CDR3 contains 15 residues. The V gene end was trimmed by 6 bases and the J gene end by 0 bases; junction bases not matched to a gene: 4. Germline V lookup: CDR1 MNHEY, CDR2 SVGEGT. This CDR3 is CASRSSGSSYNEQFF. The CDR3 nucleotides are TGTGCCAGCAGGTCCAGCGGGAGCTCCTACAATGAGCAGTTCTTC.

This clonotype turned up a few times. V is TRBV20-1 and J is TRBJ2-7; the match to TRBD2 covers 13 bases. V shed 7 bases and J 3 bases; nucleotides not matched to a gene: 3. The CDR3 extends over 13 amino acids. The germline V gene encodes CDR1 DFQATT and CDR2 SNEGSKA (reference sequence). The CDR3 DNA reads as TGCAGTGGGGGGACTAGCGGGAACTACGAGCAGTACTTC. Its protein is CSGGTSGNYEQYF.

This clonotype has just a few counts. The chain carries TRBV28 and TRBJ2-7, with TRBD1 matching 8 bases. Germline trimming cut 3 bases from V and 6 bases from J; bases unmatched to any gene: 13. CDR1 MDHEN and CDR2 SYDVKM come from the germline V gene. The CDR3 sequence is 16 residues long. CDR3 nucleotides: TGTGCCAGCAGTTTGATTGTCCGGACAGGGACGTTCGAGCAGTACTTC. It codes for CASSLIVRTGTFEQYF.

This clonotype was seen more than once but under ten times. This sequence joins TRBV27 and TRBJ1-6, with TRBD1 matching 8 bases. V shed 8 bases and J 10 bases; nucleotides not matched to a gene: 10. Germline lookup yields CDR1 MNHEY and CDR2 SMNVEV (reference sequence). The CDR3 loop spans 14 amino acids. CDR3: CASWRQGLGSPLHF. The CDR3, as DNA: TGTGCCAGCTGGAGACAGGGGTTGGGATCACCCCTCCACTTT.

By sample share, this clonotype is medium-sized (0.01 to 0.1%). The genes are TRBV6-1 and TRBJ2-5; D is undetermined. From germline, CDR1 is MNHNS and CDR2 SASEGT. The CDR3 spans 12 residues. V lost 4 bases, J lost 7 bases, and 10 bases lay in between. The CDR3 nucleotides read TGTGCCAGCAGTGTGGAATTCGGGACCCAGTACTTC. Amino acid sequence: CASSVEFGTQYF.

The CDR3 region is CASSDRAYEQYF. The CDR3 region has the DNA TGTGCCAGCAGCGATCGGGCCTACGAGCAGTACTTC. The chain employs TRBV7-2 and TRBJ2-7, with D hard to call. The CDR3 is made up of 12 amino acids. Trimming took 5 bases from V and 2 from J, leaving 7 bases between them. Germline V gives CDR1 SGHTA, CDR2 FQGNSA.

This clonotype showed up just a few times. The genes are TRBV11-3 and TRBJ2-1, with 9 bases identical to TRBD1. Trimming took 1 base from V and 6 from J; bases not matched to a gene: 4. The length of the CDR3 is 15 residues. The germline V gene has CDR1 SGHNT and CDR2 YENEEA. CDR3 sequence: CASSLAGTGSNEQFF. The CDR3 DNA reads TGTGCCAGCAGCTTAGCCGGGACAGGGTCCAATGAGCAGTTCTTC.

The chain has TRBV28 and TRBJ2-2; the D is unclear. Germline values: CDR1 MDHEN, CDR2 SYDVKM. Deletions cut 7 bases from V and 7 bases from J, with 13 bases between. The CDR3 has 13 residues. CDR3 loop: CASTLRSRGELFF. The CDR3 DNA is TGTGCCAGCACCCTGCGCAGTCGCGGGGAGCTGTTTTTT. Drawing the rest from reference TRBV28 and TRBJ2-2, the complete variable domain is DVKVTQSSRYLVKRTGEKVFLECVQDMDHENMFWYRQDPGLGLRLIYFSYDVKMKEKGDIPEGYSVSREKKERFSLILESASTNQTSMYLCASTLRSRGELFFGEGSRLTVL.

The rearrangement joins TRBV5-4 to TRBJ2-3; TRBD2 aligns across 8 bases. Trimming removed 3 bases from V and 6 bases from J; junction bases left unmatched: 6. CDR3 length: 14 amino acids. The germline V gene encodes CDR1 SGHNT and CDR2 YYREEE (reference sequence). The CDR3 nucleotides are TGTGCCAGCAGCTCCCTAGCGGGTGGGGATACGCAGTATTTT. This gives the protein CASSSLAGGDTQYF.

The chain couples TRBV6-5 to TRBJ1-6, with no clear D. The CDR3 covers 14 residues. Per germline, CDR1 MNHEY and CDR2 SVGAGI. The V end was cut by 4 bases, the J end by 9 bases, with 13 bases between. CDR3: CASSSGPPSSPLHF. CDR3 nucleotides: TGTGCCAGCAGTTCCGGCCCCCCCAGTTCACCCCTCCACTTT.

The V gene is TRBV7-2, the J gene TRBJ1-1, with a possible D match to TRBD1 (5 bases). CDR1 and CDR2 (germline): SGHTA, FQGNSA. Trimming pared 6 bases from V and 4 bases from J, leaving 27 bases between. The CDR3 is 18 amino acids. CDR3 bases: TGTGCCAGCAGTCTCGGCCGCCCACGGGGGAGGGGTGTCACTGAAGCTTTCTTT. Protein product: CASSLGRPRGRGVTEAFF. The variable domain in full, with the rest retrieved from reference TRBV7-2 and TRBJ1-1, is GAGVSQSPSNKVTEKGKDVELRCDPISGHTALYWYRQSLGQGLEFLIYFQGNSAPDKSGLPSDRFSAERTGGSVSTLTIQRTQQEDSAVYLCASSLGRPRGRGVTEAFFGQGTRLTVV.

The chain uses TRBV20-1 and TRBJ2-3, with 11 bases lining up with TRBD2. Germline V CDR1 and CDR2: DFQATT, SNEGSKA (reference sequence). Germline trimming cut 3 bases from V and 0 bases from J; bases unmatched to any gene: 5. This CDR3 is built from 16 residues. The DNA for the CDR3 is TGCAGTGCTAGGGGACTAGCGGAAAGGAGCACAGATACGCAGTATTTT. Amino acids: CSARGLAERSTDTQYF.

This CDR3 reads CASSLTGYGSSYNEQFF. The CDR3 region has the DNA TGTGCCAGCAGCCTCACAGGGTACGGGAGCTCCTACAATGAGCAGTTCTTC. The V and J genes are TRBV7-9 and TRBJ2-1, with D possibly being TRBD1 or TRBD2 (6 bases each). The length of the CDR3 is 17 residues. The V end lost 5 bases, the J end lost 0 bases, and 17 bases lay between the germline ends. CDR1 and CDR2 from the germline V gene are SEHNR and FQNEAQ (reference sequence).

A few counts support this clonotype. The rearrangement links TRBV5-6 to TRBJ2-7; tentatively, D is TRBD1 or TRBD2 (5 bases each). V lost 2 bases and J lost 2, with 14 bases in between. CDR3 length: 15 residues. CDR1 SGHDT and CDR2 YYEEEE come from the germline V gene. The CDR3 sequence is CASSLWDPTTYEQYF. The CDR3 DNA is TGTGCCAGCAGCTTATGGGACCCTACAACCTACGAGCAGTACTTC. Variable domain in full (rest from reference TRBV5-6 and TRBJ2-7): DAGVTQSPTHLIKTRGQQVTLRCSPKSGHDTVSWYQQALGQGPQFIFQYYEEEERQRGNFPDRFSGHQFPNYSSELNVNALLLGDSALYLCASSLWDPTTYEQYFGPGTRLTVT.

There are a few counts of this clonotype. The chain recombines TRBV20-1 with TRBJ2-3, with TRBD2 matching 7 bases. J lost 4 bases, V lost 3 bases, and 7 bases had no gene match. This CDR3 is built from 14 residues. In germline, CDR1 is DFQATT, CDR2 SNEGSKA (reference sequence). The CDR3 spells CSASPPAGADTQYF. The DNA for the CDR3 is TGCAGTGCTAGCCCCCCGGCGGGAGCAGATACGCAGTATTTT.

Only a few counts were recorded for this clonotype. This chain joins TRBV19 and TRBJ2-7; maybe TRBD2 (5 bases). Germline CDR1 is LNHDA and CDR2 is SQIVND (reference sequence). There are 13 residues in the CDR3. Trimming stripped 5 bases from V and 0 bases from J, with 8 bases between. This CDR3 reads CASSARDSYEQYF. The CDR3 DNA reads as TGTGCCAGTAGTGCCCGGGACTCCTACGAGCAGTACTTC. Together with reference TRBV19 and TRBJ2-7, the CDR3 gives the full variable domain: DGGITQSPKYLFRKEGQNVTLSCEQNLNHDAMYWYRQDPGQGLRLIYYSQIVNDFQKGDIAEGYSVSREKKESFPLTVTSAQKNPTAFYLCASSARDSYEQYFGPGTRLTVT.

This clonotype was seen a handful of times. The gene calls are TRBV10-3 and TRBJ1-6; perhaps TRBD1 as D (5 bases). Germline V gene data show CDR1 as ENHRY and CDR2 as SYGVKD. The V gene lost 0 bases and the J gene lost 6 bases, with 9 bases spanning the gap. The CDR3 is 15 amino acids. Here the CDR3 reads CAISESGGSNSPLHF. The CDR3 DNA is TGTGCCATCAGTGAGTCGGGGGGTTCTAATTCACCCCTCCACTTT.

This clonotype is medium-sized (0.01 to 0.1%) by share. The chain combines TRBV20-1 with TRBJ1-6; D might be TRBD1 (5 bases). V was pared by 5 bases and J by 6 bases, with 8 bases between. The CDR3 is 12 residues long. Per the germline V gene, CDR1 is DFQATT and CDR2 is SNEGSKA (reference sequence). The CDR3 protein is CSARRANSPLHF. The CDR3 coding sequence is TGCAGTGCTCGCAGGGCTAATTCACCCCTCCACTTT.

This clonotype was recorded a few times. The rearrangement uses TRBV6-1 and TRBJ1-5, with 8 bases fitting TRBD1. CDR1 and CDR2 from the germline V gene are MNHNS and SASEGT. V trimming: 2 bases; J trimming: 3 bases; junction bases outside the gene matches: 3. The length of the CDR3 is 15 residues. DNA for the CDR3: TGTGCCAGCAGTGAAAAGGGACAGGACAATCAGCCCCAGCATTTT. This gives the protein CASSEKGQDNQPQHF.

The chain couples TRBV7-3 to TRBJ2-1; TRBD1 matches at 7 bases. The CDR3 has 16 residues. Germline CDR1 and CDR2: SGHTA and FQGTGA. J lost 7 bases, V lost 4 bases, and 13 bases had no gene match. The CDR3: CASSYLGGGPVNEQFF. As DNA, the CDR3 is TGTGCCAGCAGCTACCTAGGGGGCGGACCAGTTAATGAGCAGTTCTTC.

V is TRBV7-3 and J is TRBJ2-3, with 8 bases fitting TRBD2. Germline V gene lookup returns CDR1 SGHTA and CDR2 FQGTGA. The J segment lost 8 bases and the V segment lost 4 bases, leaving 17 bases of the junction unmatched. The length of the CDR3 is 17 residues. CDR3 amino acids: CASSYRRGLAGLATQYF. The CDR3 DNA reads as TGTGCCAGCAGCTACCGCCGCGGACTAGCCGGTCTAGCTACGCAGTATTTT.

This clonotype was seen more than once but under ten times. This rearrangement joins TRBV6-1 to TRBJ2-7, with D hard to call. The CDR3 consists of 13 residues. Germline V gene lookup returns CDR1 MNHNS and CDR2 SASEGT. V was shortened by 7 bases and J by 0 bases, with 10 bases between the two germline ends. The CDR3 DNA reads as TGTGCCAGCAATGTCCCCAGCTCCTACGAGCAGTACTTC. Residues: CASNVPSSYEQYF.

The chain employs TRBV6-2 or TRBV6-3 and TRBJ2-7, with TRBD2 matching 7 bases. Unmatched junction bases numbered 13, after V lost 6 bases and J lost 2 bases. There are 16 residues in the CDR3. The germline V gene has CDR1 MNHEY and CDR2 SVGEGT. Here the CDR3 reads CASRNGLRGNPYEQYF. The CDR3, as DNA: TGTGCCAGCAGGAACGGGTTGCGGGGGAACCCCTACGAGCAGTACTTC.